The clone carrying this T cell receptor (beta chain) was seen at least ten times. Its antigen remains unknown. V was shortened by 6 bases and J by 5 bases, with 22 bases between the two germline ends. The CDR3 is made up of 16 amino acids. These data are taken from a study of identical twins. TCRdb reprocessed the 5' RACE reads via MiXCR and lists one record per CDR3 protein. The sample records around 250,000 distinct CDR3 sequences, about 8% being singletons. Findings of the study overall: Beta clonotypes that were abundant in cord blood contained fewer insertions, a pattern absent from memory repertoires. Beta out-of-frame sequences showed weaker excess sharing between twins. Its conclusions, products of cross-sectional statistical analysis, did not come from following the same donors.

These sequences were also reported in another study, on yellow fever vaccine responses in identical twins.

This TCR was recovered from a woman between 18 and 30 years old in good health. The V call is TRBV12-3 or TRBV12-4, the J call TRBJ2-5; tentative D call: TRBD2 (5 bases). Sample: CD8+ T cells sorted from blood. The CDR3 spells CASSERGLQIWETQYF. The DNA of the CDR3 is TGTGCCAGCAGCGAGCGTGGACTTCAAATATGGGAGACCCAGTACTTC.